The 26 T cell receptor beta chains below all came from one sample that was sequenced in a study of neurological immune-mediated disorders. TCRdb re-called the 5' RACE reads with MiXCR, one entry per CDR3 protein. Counted here are about 24,000 distinct CDR3 sequences, around an eighth occurring once; the ten biggest clones make up 16%. The sample comprised PBMCs. All receptors come from a woman in her 40s with HTLV-1-associated myelopathy (HAM/TSP).

This clonotype has only a few counts. The chain joins TRBV7-3 to TRBJ1-1; D ambiguous. CDR1 and CDR2 (germline): SGHTA, FQGTGA. The V end was cut by 2 bases, the J end by 10 bases, with 20 bases between. The CDR3 has 15 amino acids. The CDR3 protein is CASSLRASAEGRAFF. The DNA of the CDR3 is TGTGCCAGCAGCTTACGCGCGTCGGCGGAAGGTAGAGCTTTCTTT.

Sample share makes this clonotype medium-sized (0.01 to 0.1%). This sequence joins TRBV6-5 and TRBJ2-3; D uncertain. With 2 bases removed from V and 3 bases from J, the gap between germline ends came to 9 bases. The CDR3 extends over 14 amino acids. CDR1 is MNHEY, CDR2 SVGAGI, per germline. The CDR3 is CASSYGGRTDTQYF. DNA of the CDR3: TGTGCCAGCAGTTACGGCGGACGGACAGATACGCAGTATTTT.

By sample fraction, this clonotype is medium-sized. This chain's CDR3 is CASSLSIYTEAFF. CDR3 DNA sequence: TGTGCCAGCAGTTTATCGATTTACACTGAAGCTTTCTTT. The chain combines TRBV27 with TRBJ1-1; D ambiguous. V lost 0 bases to trimming and J lost 3 bases, with 5 bases between them. Germline CDR1 and CDR2: MNHEY and SMNVEV (reference sequence). This CDR3 comprises 13 residues.

This clonotype has a count of ten or more. The CDR3 region is CASSRGQAVDEQFF. Written as DNA, the CDR3 is TGCGCCAGCAGCCGGGGACAGGCGGTGGATGAGCAGTTCTTC. The chain recombines TRBV5-1 with TRBJ2-1, with 8 nucleotides matching TRBD1. Germline values: CDR1 SGHRS, CDR2 YFSETQ. V lost 4 bases to trimming and J lost 8 bases; unmatched junction nucleotides: 8. The CDR3 length is 14 residues. The full variable domain, its missing parts supplied by reference TRBV5-1 and TRBJ2-1, is KAGVTQTPRYLIKTRGQQVTLSCSPISGHRSVSWYQQTPGQGLQFLFEYFSETQRNKGNFPGRFSGRQFSNSRSEMNVSTLELGDSALYLCASSRGQAVDEQFFGPGTRLTVL.

This clonotype has ten or more counts. J is TRBJ2-7 and V is TRBV12-3 or TRBV12-4; possible D gene TRBD2, 6 bases. The V and J ends lost 5 bases and 3 bases respectively, with 17 bases between them. The CDR3 is 15 amino acids. DNA for the CDR3: TGTGCCAGCAGTCCCCAAGGAGGGTTGCGCTACGAGCAGTACTTC. Its protein is CASSPQGGLRYEQYF.

This clonotype was recorded many times. This sequence joins TRBV5-1 and TRBJ1-3; D is uncertain. CDR3 length: 14 amino acids. Germline loops: CDR1 SGHRS, CDR2 YFSETQ. The V and J ends lost 8 bases and 0 bases respectively, with 12 bases between them. The DNA for the CDR3 is TGCGCCAGTCGTCCCGGGAACTCTGGAAACACCATATATTTT. Its protein product is CASRPGNSGNTIYF.

CDR3 in amino acids: CSAEDRGRHEKLFF. CDR3 sequence (DNA): TGCAGTGCTGAGGACAGGGGGCGACATGAAAAACTGTTTTTT. V is TRBV20-1 and J is TRBJ1-4; TRBD1 agrees at 11 bases. Germline CDR1 DFQATT, CDR2 SNEGSKA (reference sequence). V was pared by 5 bases and J by 6 bases, with 5 bases of the junction left unmatched. The CDR3 spans 14 residues.

In this sample, this clonotype turned up many times. The chain is built from TRBV20-1 and TRBJ2-5; TRBD1 matches 8 bases. V was pared by 6 bases and J by 5 bases, with 11 bases of the junction left unmatched. This CDR3 is built from 14 residues. CDR1 is DFQATT, CDR2 SNEGSKA, per germline (reference sequence). The CDR3 region is CSAVSGGGHETQYF. CDR3 nucleotides: TGCAGTGCCGTCTCAGGGGGCGGTCATGAGACCCAGTACTTC.

This clonotype was seen many times. The chain joins TRBV6-5 to TRBJ2-3; weak D call: TRBD2 (6 bases). CDR1 is MNHEY, CDR2 SVGAGI, per germline. V lost 5 bases, J lost 6 bases, and 15 bases lay in between. The CDR3 loop spans 14 amino acids. CDR3 region: CASSSEEGADTQYF. The CDR3, as DNA: TGTGCCAGCAGTAGCGAGGAGGGCGCGGATACGCAGTATTTT.

About this clonotype: One end of the junction does not line up with germline, which may come from a read error. The V and J genes are TRBV27 and TRBJ2-7; D is possibly TRBD1 (7 bases). The CDR3 length is 16 residues. Germline V gene lookup returns CDR1 MNHEY and CDR2 SMNVEV (reference sequence). CDR3 coding DNA: TGTGCCAGCAGTTTATTCGCGGGACAGAACTCCTACGATCAGTACTTC. Encoded protein: CASSLFAGQNSYDQYF.

The gene calls are TRBV24-1 and TRBJ2-3; D uncertain. CDR3 length equals 12 residues. Germline V gene sequence: CDR1 KGHDR, CDR2 SFDVKD. V was cut by 10 bases and J by 0 bases, with 7 bases left in between. CDR3 coding DNA: TGTGCCACTCTGACGAGCACAGATACGCAGTATTTT. Its translation is CATLTSTDTQYF.

This clonotype was detected many times. The genes are TRBV12-3 or TRBV12-4 and TRBJ1-3; D call uncertain. The CDR3 contains 11 residues. V lost 5 bases and J lost 10, with 9 bases in between. CDR3 amino acids: CASSPGKTIYF. Here the CDR3 DNA reads TGTGCCAGCAGTCCCGGGAAAACCATATATTTT.

Concerning this clonotype itself: A much larger clone differs by one base, so this may be a read error. The chain uses TRBV20-1 and TRBJ2-1; the match to TRBD2 covers 11 bases. Trimming at V came to 3 bases and at J to 6 bases, leaving 7 bases not matched to a gene. The CDR3 length is 15 residues. The V gene's germline CDR1 is DFQATT and CDR2 SNEGSKA (reference sequence). The CDR3 region has the DNA TGCAGTGCTAGTAGCGGGAGGGCCGCCCGCAATGAGCAGTTCTTC. It encodes CSASSGRAARNEQFF.

This clonotype was detected many times. V is TRBV7-3 and J is TRBJ2-3; D not resolved. Germline V gene sequence: CDR1 SGHTA, CDR2 FQGTGA. V gave up 0 bases and J gave up 2 bases, with 9 bases separating them. The CDR3 totals 15 residues. Here the CDR3 DNA reads TGTGCCAGCAGCTTAACGTCGAATCCCACAGATACGCAGTATTTT. It codes for CASSLTSNPTDTQYF. The full variable domain, its missing parts supplied by reference TRBV7-3 and TRBJ2-3, is GAGVSQTPSNKVTEKGKYVELRCDPISGHTALYWYRQSLGQGPEFLIYFQGTGAADDSGLPNDRFFAVRPEGSVSTLKIQRTERGDSAVYLCASSLTSNPTDTQYFGPGTRLTVL.

This clonotype has a count of ten or more. The chain employs TRBV5-1 and TRBJ2-1; 10 bases agree with TRBD1. The length of the CDR3 is 16 residues. In germline, CDR1 is SGHRS, CDR2 YFSETQ. Unmatched junction bases numbered 9, after V lost 3 bases and J lost 6 bases. In DNA, the CDR3 is TGCGCCAGCAGCTCGACAGGGACAGGGGCCCTCAATGAGCAGTTCTTC. This sequence encodes CASSSTGTGALNEQFF.

This clonotype has ten or more counts. The V gene is TRBV20-1, the J gene TRBJ2-5, with 9 bases matching TRBD2. CDR1 DFQATT and CDR2 SNEGSKA come from the germline V gene (reference sequence). This CDR3 region has 16 residues. V gave up 1 base and J gave up 2 bases; unmatched junction bases: 8. The CDR3 protein is CSARGEGTSRQETQYF. CDR3 nucleotide sequence: TGCAGTGCTAGAGGCGAAGGGACTAGCCGGCAAGAGACCCAGTACTTC.

By frequency in the sample, this clonotype is medium-sized. The gene calls are TRBV5-1 and TRBJ2-7; TRBD1 matches at 9 bases. With 4 bases clipped from V and 3 bases from J, the junction kept 11 bases outside the gene matches. Germline V gene sequence: CDR1 SGHRS, CDR2 YFSETQ. CDR3 length: 16 residues. The CDR3 loop is CASSPGMGTGNYEQYF. The CDR3 DNA follows: TGCGCCAGCAGCCCTGGCATGGGGACAGGGAACTACGAGCAGTACTTC.

This clonotype was counted many times. The chain links TRBV5-4 to TRBJ2-7, with a tentative D call TRBD1 (7 bases). The CDR3 extends over 14 amino acids. Trimming shortened V by 2 bases and J by 2 bases, and 11 bases separated the two germline ends. The germline V gene encodes CDR1 SGHNT and CDR2 YYREEE (reference sequence). The CDR3 protein is CASSFAGTAYEQYF. CDR3 DNA: TGTGCCAGCAGCTTCGCGGGGACAGCCTACGAGCAGTACTTC.

V is TRBV9 and J is TRBJ2-2, with D perhaps matching TRBD1 (6 bases). Germline assignment: CDR1 SGDLS and CDR2 YYNGEE. Between the trimmed V and J ends, which lost 4 bases and 9 bases, there was a span of 16 bases. There are 14 residues in the CDR3. The CDR3: CASSPRLGARELFF. The CDR3 DNA sequence: TGTGCCAGCAGCCCCAGGCTGGGGGCCCGGGAGCTGTTTTTT. The full variable domain, with the rest looked up from reference TRBV9 and TRBJ2-2, is DSGVTQTPKHLITATGQRVTLRCSPRSGDLSVYWYQQSLDQGLQFLIQYYNGEERAKGNILERFSAQQFPDLHSELNLSSLELGDSALYFCASSPRLGARELFFGEGSRLTVL.

In its sample, this clonotype was seen many times. The chain links TRBV20-1 to TRBJ2-3, with D possibly matching TRBD1 (6 bases). V was cut by 5 bases and J by 1 base, with 10 bases left in between. This CDR3 has 13 amino acids. Germline loops: CDR1 DFQATT, CDR2 SNEGSKA (reference sequence). The CDR3 bases are TGCAGTGCTCCAAGACAGGGCACAGATACGCAGTATTTT. Its protein product is CSAPRQGTDTQYF.

Worth noting for this clonotype: The junction departs from the called germline gene at one end, perhaps through a read error. V gene TRBV5-4 combines with J gene TRBJ2-7; D possibly corresponds to TRBD1 (5 bases). CDR1 and CDR2 (germline): SGHNT, YYREEE (reference sequence). The CDR3 covers 14 residues. The CDR3, as DNA: TGTGCCAACAGCTTCGCGGCGACAGCCTACGAGCAGTACTTC. Translating gives CANSFAATAYEQYF.

Many counts were recorded for this clonotype. The chain combines TRBV4-1 with TRBJ1-5, with a weak D call TRBD1 (5 bases). Germline V gene sequence: CDR1 MGHRA, CDR2 YSYEKL. The CDR3 is 16 amino acids. With 1 base removed from V and 2 bases from J, the gap between germline ends came to 12 bases. In nucleotides, the CDR3 is TGCGCCAGCAGCCAAGCACCAAGGGGACGCAATCAGCCCCAGCATTTT. Translation gives CASSQAPRGRNQPQHF.

This clonotype was seen at least ten times. This chain joins TRBV5-1 and TRBJ1-3; 7 bases line up with TRBD1. CDR1 and CDR2 from the germline V gene are SGHRS and YFSETQ. The CDR3 runs 15 residues. The V and J ends lost 4 bases and 0 bases, in that order; junction bases with no gene match: 4. CDR3 DNA sequence: TGCGCCAGCAGCAGGGACAGAGACTCTGGAAACACCATATATTTT. The encoded protein is CASSRDRDSGNTIYF.

This clonotype has a count of ten or more. As DNA, the CDR3 is TGTGCCAGCAGCTTAGCGGACTTTGCGGTGCATCAGCCCCAGCATTTT. It yields the protein CASSLADFAVHQPQHF. The chain combines TRBV7-8 with TRBJ1-5; D unclear. Trimming removed 0 bases at V and 5 bases at J, with 14 bases between. The V gene's germline CDR1 is SGHVS and CDR2 FQNEAQ. CDR3 size: 16 residues.

This clonotype was seen repeatedly, ten times or more. J is TRBJ1-1 and V is TRBV29-1, with a tentative D call TRBD1 (5 bases). V shed 4 bases and J shed 4 bases, with 10 bases lying between them. The length of the CDR3 is 12 residues. Germline CDR1 and CDR2: SQVTM and ANQGSEA. Written as DNA, the CDR3 is TGCAGCGTTGGTACAGGTGGCACTGAAGCTTTCTTT. Encoded protein: CSVGTGGTEAFF. Based on the CDR3 plus reference TRBV29-1 and TRBJ1-1, the full variable domain is SAVISQKPSRDICQRGTSLTIQCQVDSQVTMMFWYRQQPGQSLTLIATANQGSEATYESGFVIDKFPISRPNLTFSTLTVSNMSPEDSSIYLCSVGTGGTEAFFGQGTRLTVV.

This clonotype was counted ten times or more. The V call is TRBV20-1, the J call TRBJ1-2, with TRBD1 identical over 7 bases. The germline V gene has CDR1 DFQATT and CDR2 SNEGSKA (reference sequence). V lost 4 bases to trimming and J lost 4 bases; unmatched junction nucleotides: 3. The CDR3 has 12 residues. The CDR3 DNA follows: TGCAGTGCTACAGGGGACAGCTATGGCTACACCTTC. As protein: CSATGDSYGYTF.